This entry lists 24 T cell receptor beta chains sequenced from one sample in a study of blood T cell repertoires in COVID-19. Measured with immunoSEQ multiplex PCR; TCRdb has only the in-frame clones, and not every one. The sample includes 150,000 to 180,000 clones, 75% to 85% of them seen just once. The sample was peripheral blood. Receptors were obtained from a woman in her sixties or seventies with COVID-19, enrolled during active disease.

The rearrangement uses TRBV6-5 and TRBJ2-1; 9 bases are a match to TRBD1. The CDR3 has 14 amino acids. The junction had 2 bases not matched to a gene; V was cut back by 4 bases and J by 4 bases. Germline V gene sequence: CDR1 MNHEY, CDR2 SVGAGI. The CDR3: CASSFGTGYNEQFF. CDR3 sequence (DNA): TGTGCCAGCAGTTTCGGGACAGGGTACAATGAGCAGTTCTTC.

The V and J genes are TRBV29-1 and TRBJ2-5; D remains ambiguous. CDR1 and CDR2 (germline): SQVTM, ANQGSEA. Trimming took 7 bases from V and 4 from J, leaving 7 bases between them. The CDR3 loop spans 10 amino acids. This CDR3 reads CSAGTETQYF. In DNA, the CDR3 is TGCAGCGCCGGTACAGAGACCCAGTACTTC.

This clone showed up just a few times. The V call is TRBV19, the J call TRBJ1-6; TRBD1 is a possible D gene (6 bases). From germline, CDR1 is LNHDA and CDR2 SQIVND (reference sequence). This CDR3 is 14 amino acids long. Trimming stripped 3 bases from V and 10 bases from J, with 13 bases between. The DNA for the CDR3 is TGTGCCAGTAGTATGGGGACACTAAAATCACCCCTCCACTTT. It codes for CASSMGTLKSPLHF.

The rearrangement links TRBV25-1 to TRBJ2-3; a weak D match, TRBD1 (7 bases). Deletions cut 8 bases from V and 2 bases from J, with 14 bases between. Germline V gene lookup returns CDR1 MGHDK and CDR2 SYGVNS. This CDR3 has 14 amino acids. The CDR3 loop is CASSGGSPTDTQYF. CDR3 in DNA: TGTGCCAGCTCAGGGGGGTCCCCCACAGATACGCAGTATTTT.

V and J are TRBV18 and TRBJ1-2; 7 bases are shared with TRBD1. V lost 0 bases and J lost 4; bases outside the gene matches: 5. CDR3 length equals 15 residues. Germline CDR1 is KGHSH and CDR2 is LQKENI. The CDR3 reads CASSPPQGLFYGYTF. The CDR3 DNA reads TGTGCCAGCTCACCACCACAGGGGTTATTCTATGGCTACACCTTC.

V usage is TRBV28 and J usage is TRBJ1-4, with TRBD1 matching over 10 bases. The ends lost 8 bases at V and 5 bases at J; junction bases unmatched: 8. In germline, CDR1 is MDHEN, CDR2 SYDVKM. The CDR3 length is 15 residues. Written as DNA, the CDR3 is TGTGCCAGCCTCGAGTCGGGACAGGGGAATGAAAAACTGTTTTTT. It specifies CASLESGQGNEKLFF. The whole variable domain, remainder taken from reference TRBV28 and TRBJ1-4, is DVKVTQSSRYLVKRTGEKVFLECVQDMDHENMFWYRQDPGLGLRLIYFSYDVKMKEKGDIPEGYSVSREKKERFSLILESASTNQTSMYLCASLESGQGNEKLFFGSGTQLSVL.

The chain uses TRBV7-3 and TRBJ2-2; D is perhaps TRBD2 (5 bases). CDR1 SGHTA and CDR2 FQGTGA come from the germline V gene. The germline V and J ends were trimmed by 5 bases and 0 bases, with 13 bases remaining between them. CDR3 length: 16 residues. The CDR3, as DNA: TGTGCCAGCAGCCCAAATAGCGCGACGAACACCGGGGAGCTGTTTTTT. Residues: CASSPNSATNTGELFF.

This chain uses TRBV7-6 with TRBJ2-3; a possible D gene is TRBD2 (6 bases). Deletions cut 2 bases from V and 2 bases from J, with 11 bases between. The germline CDR1 and CDR2 sequences are SGHVS and FNYEAQ. This CDR3 is 15 amino acids long. The CDR3: CASSLTGANTDTQYF. The CDR3 DNA reads TGTGCCAGCAGCTTAACGGGAGCAAACACAGATACGCAGTATTTT.

The chain combines TRBV5-8 with TRBJ2-2, with D perhaps matching TRBD1 (5 bases). Germline CDR1 SGHTS, CDR2 YDEGEE. This CDR3 spans 14 amino acids. V lost 5 bases and J lost 8, with 16 bases in between. The CDR3 DNA sequence: TGTGCCAGCAGTAATGACAGATCTGGAGGGGAGCTGTTTTTT. It is translated as CASSNDRSGGELFF.

The J gene is TRBJ2-7, the V gene TRBV3-1 (or the pseudogene TRBV3-2); maybe TRBD2 (5 bases). This CDR3 region has 13 residues. The ends were cut back, 0 bases at V and 3 bases at J, with 6 bases in the middle. CDR1 is LGHDT and CDR2 is YNNKEL in the germline V gene (reference sequence). The CDR3 bases are TGTGCCAGCAGCCAAGAGGGAGTCTACGAGCAGTACTTC. It specifies CASSQEGVYEQYF.

The chain carries TRBV7-8 and TRBJ1-1; D unclear. This CDR3 spans 14 amino acids. Trimming removed 5 bases from V and 7 bases from J, with 17 bases in between. Germline V gene sequence: CDR1 SGHVS, CDR2 FQNEAQ. The CDR3 region is CASSAGQIVGEAFF. Here the CDR3 DNA reads TGTGCCAGCAGCGCGGGCCAGATTGTGGGTGAAGCTTTCTTT.

This clone showed up just a few times. The J gene is TRBJ1-6, the V gene TRBV3-1 (or the pseudogene TRBV3-2), with 8 bases identical to TRBD1. The CDR3 sequence is 13 residues long. V trimming: 6 bases; J trimming: 10 bases; junction bases outside the gene matches: 5. CDR1 and CDR2 (germline): LGHDT, YNNKEL (reference sequence). CDR3 sequence reads: CASRRQGRSPLHF. CDR3 DNA: TGTGCCAGCAGACGACAGGGGCGATCACCCCTCCACTTT.

This chain uses TRBV7-6 with TRBJ1-4; 8 nucleotides align to TRBD1. Germline loops: CDR1 SGHVS, CDR2 FNYEAQ. J lost 0 bases, V lost 5 bases, and 8 bases had no gene match. There are 17 residues in the CDR3. The CDR3 region is CASSPRTGYATNEKLFF. The DNA of the CDR3 is TGTGCCAGCAGCCCCCGGACAGGGTATGCAACTAATGAAAAACTGTTTTTT.

The CDR3 nucleotides are TGTGCCAGCTCACACAAGCAGCTTAGCGGGCCCAACTCCTACGAGCAGTACTTC. It yields the protein CASSHKQLSGPNSYEQYF. The chain carries TRBV18 and TRBJ2-7; TRBD2 agrees at 7 bases. Germline trimming cut 4 bases from V and 0 bases from J; bases unmatched to any gene: 15. CDR1 KGHSH and CDR2 LQKENI come from the germline V gene. This CDR3 comprises 18 residues. The variable domain in full, with the rest retrieved from reference TRBV18 and TRBJ2-7, is NAGVMQNPRHLVRRRGQEARLRCSPMKGHSHVYWYRQLPEEGLKFMVYLQKENIIDESGMPKERFSAEFPKEGPSILRIQQVVRGDSAAYFCASSHKQLSGPNSYEQYFGPGTRLTVT.

The V and J genes are TRBV11-3 and TRBJ2-1; 9 nucleotides line up with TRBD2. V lost 5 bases, J lost 6 bases, and 5 bases stayed unmatched. This CDR3 is built from 14 residues. CDR1 SGHNT and CDR2 YENEEA come from the germline V gene. In DNA form, the CDR3 reads TGTGCCAGCAGCCTGGGACTAGCCGCCAATGAGCAGTTCTTC. This encodes CASSLGLAANEQFF.

The CDR3 here is CASSSGPLASYEQYV. The CDR3 nucleotides read TGTGCCAGCAGCAGCGGTCCTTTGGCCAGCTACGAGCAGTACGTC. V usage is TRBV6-5 and J usage is TRBJ2-7; weak D call: TRBD2 (5 bases). Looked up from germline, CDR1 is MNHEY and CDR2 is SVGAGI. The germline V and J ends were trimmed by 6 bases and 3 bases, with 18 bases remaining between them. The length of the CDR3 is 15 residues.

The chain employs TRBV4-2 and TRBJ2-1, with a weak D call TRBD2 (5 bases). The CDR3 is made up of 17 amino acids. Deletions cut 0 bases from V and 5 bases from J, with 17 bases between. Germline V gene data show CDR1 as LGHNA and CDR2 as YNFKEQ. The CDR3 protein is CASSQEGQSSFDNEQFF. The DNA of the CDR3 is TGTGCCAGCAGCCAAGAGGGCCAGTCTAGCTTCGACAATGAGCAGTTCTTC.

This clone occurred a few times. V and J are TRBV7-6 and TRBJ2-7; D perhaps matches TRBD1 (6 bases). V dropped 1 base and J dropped 2 bases, with 6 bases sitting between them. The V gene's germline CDR1 is SGHVS and CDR2 FNYEAQ. CDR3 length: 13 amino acids. The CDR3: CASSLDRAYEQYF. CDR3 bases: TGTGCCAGCAGCTTAGACAGGGCCTACGAGCAGTACTTC.

V and J are TRBV7-9 and TRBJ2-1; the match to TRBD2 covers 9 bases. Losses at the gene ends were 8 bases for V and 2 bases for J; bases not matched to a gene: 4. From germline, CDR1 is SEHNR and CDR2 FQNEAQ (reference sequence). This CDR3 is built from 14 residues. CDR3 protein: CASALAGPYNEQFF. CDR3 nucleotides: TGTGCCAGCGCCCTAGCGGGGCCCTACAATGAGCAGTTCTTC.

The V and J genes are TRBV5-1 and TRBJ2-3, with 7 bases matching TRBD1. The V gene's germline CDR1 is SGHRS and CDR2 YFSETQ. Germline trimming cut 4 bases from V and 3 bases from J; bases unmatched to any gene: 5. CDR3 length: 14 amino acids. CDR3 bases: TGCGCCAGCAGCCCCGCAGGGGGAACAGATACGCAGTATTTT. Amino acid sequence: CASSPAGGTDTQYF. The full variable domain, its missing parts supplied by reference TRBV5-1 and TRBJ2-3, is KAGVTQTPRYLIKTRGQQVTLSCSPISGHRSVSWYQQTPGQGLQFLFEYFSETQRNKGNFPGRFSGRQFSNSRSEMNVSTLELGDSALYLCASSPAGGTDTQYFGPGTRLTVL.

This clone showed up just a few times. The chain employs TRBV10-3 and TRBJ1-2, with D unresolved. Germline loops: CDR1 ENHRY, CDR2 SYGVKD. The V and J ends lost 7 bases and 6 bases respectively, with 9 bases between them. The CDR3 is made up of 11 amino acids. The CDR3 DNA sequence: TGTGCCATCACGAGCGGGGATGGCTACACCTTC. This encodes CAITSGDGYTF.

Written as DNA, the CDR3 is TGTGCCAGTAGTGTCCGCAGGGCAACTAATGAAAAACTGTTTTTT. Translated: CASSVRRATNEKLFF. The J gene is TRBJ1-4, the V gene TRBV19; D possibly corresponds to TRBD1 (5 bases). Germline CDR1 and CDR2: LNHDA and SQIVND (reference sequence). With 5 bases removed from V and 0 bases from J, the gap between germline ends came to 10 bases. The CDR3 loop spans 15 amino acids.

V and J are TRBV29-1 and TRBJ2-7, with 11 bases that match TRBD2. The V gene end was trimmed by 7 bases and the J gene end by 0 bases; junction bases not matched to a gene: 2. CDR3 length: 13 residues. Germline V gene lookup returns CDR1 SQVTM and CDR2 ANQGSEA. CDR3 coding DNA: TGCAGCGCCACTAGCGGGAGCTCCTACGAGCAGTACTTC. The encoded protein is CSATSGSSYEQYF.

V and J are TRBV28 and TRBJ1-3; no clear D. Germline CDR1 MDHEN, CDR2 SYDVKM. This CDR3 contains 14 residues. Trimming pared 7 bases from V and 2 bases from J, leaving 12 bases between. CDR3 DNA sequence: TGTGCCAGCACCCCGGGCGGGGCTGGAAACACCATATATTTT. This codes for CASTPGGAGNTIYF. Full variable domain (rest looked up from reference TRBV28 and TRBJ1-3): DVKVTQSSRYLVKRTGEKVFLECVQDMDHENMFWYRQDPGLGLRLIYFSYDVKMKEKGDIPEGYSVSREKKERFSLILESASTNQTSMYLCASTPGGAGNTIYFGEGSWLTVV.